One and the same sample provided the 29 T cell receptor beta chains below, sequenced in a study of shared clonotypes between healthy human individuals. Using immunoSEQ multiplex PCR, the repertoire was profiled, and TCRdb retains in-frame clones only, with some absent. The sample gives fewer than 2.5 million clones, over 85% of which show up once; more than 0.35% is in the top ten. The sequencing input was naive CD4+ T cells from PBMCs. Subset: CD45RA+ positively selected. The receptors derive from a man aged 18 to 30 in good health. Some clones in this sample may be carry-over from other donors' samples.

The chain is built from TRBV7-2 and TRBJ1-2, with a weak D call TRBD1 (5 bases). Germline V lookup: CDR1 SGHTA, CDR2 FQGNSA. This CDR3 has 15 residues. V was clipped by 1 base and J by 4 bases, with 13 bases between them. CDR3 protein: CASSLVSGPGYGYTF. Here the CDR3 DNA reads TGTGCCAGCAGCTTAGTTTCAGGGCCAGGCTATGGCTACACCTTC.

This chain joins TRBV28 and TRBJ2-7, with 7 bases identical to TRBD1. The CDR3 is 17 amino acids. Germline-derived CDR1 and CDR2 are MDHEN and SYDVKM. V shed 2 bases, J shed 11 bases, and the junction held 21 bases outside the gene matches. The CDR3 loop reads CASSLGGQILDGPGKYF. The DNA of the CDR3 is TGTGCCAGCAGTTTAGGGGGACAGATTCTCGACGGGCCGGGGAAGTACTTC.

This clone is a singleton in its sample. V is TRBV7-8 and J is TRBJ2-4; D is possibly TRBD2 (5 bases). V was pared by 4 bases and J by 8 bases, with 15 bases between. The CDR3 length is 14 residues. Germline lookup yields CDR1 SGHVS and CDR2 FQNEAQ. This CDR3 reads CASSWAGNQYIQYF. CDR3 DNA: TGTGCCAGCAGCTGGGCGGGTAACCAATACATTCAGTACTTC.

The chain recombines TRBV6-5 with TRBJ2-1, with D tentatively TRBD1 or TRBD2 (7 bases each). The CDR3 runs to 14 residues. Germline CDR1 reads MNHEY; CDR2 reads SVGAGI. V lost 11 bases and J 6 bases, leaving 20 bases between the germline ends. CDR3 in DNA: TGTGCCGCAAAAGCAGGGGGGGGAGCCAATGAGCAGTTCTTC. Translation gives CAAKAGGGANEQFF.

This chain connects TRBV19 to TRBJ2-7, with 9 bases that match TRBD2. V shed 4 bases and J 6 bases; nucleotides not matched to a gene: 7. CDR3 length: 14 amino acids. CDR1 is LNHDA, CDR2 SQIVND, per germline (reference sequence). The CDR3, as DNA: TGTGCCAGTAGTAGGGCGGGAGGGCCGCTCGAGCAGTACTTC. Translated, it gives CASSRAGGPLEQYF.

This clone was detected once. The rearrangement uses TRBV11-2 and TRBJ1-4; D remains ambiguous. Germline CDR1 is SGHAT and CDR2 is FQNNGV. The CDR3 length is 15 residues. Between the trimmed V and J ends, which lost 5 bases and 7 bases, there was a span of 17 bases. The CDR3 region is CASSQHLGFGEKLFF. CDR3 nucleotide sequence: TGTGCCAGCAGCCAACATCTGGGGTTTGGTGAAAAACTGTTTTTT.

The chain recombines TRBV11-1 with TRBJ2-1; possible D gene TRBD2, 6 bases. Germline assignment: CDR1 SGHAT and CDR2 FQDESV (reference sequence). V was shortened by 1 base and J by 6 bases, with 25 bases between the two germline ends. CDR3 length equals 19 residues. CDR3 protein: CASSLVTYVGTLTANEQFF. CDR3 nucleotide sequence: TGTGCCAGCAGCTTAGTCACATATGTTGGGACTCTAACCGCCAATGAGCAGTTCTTC.

As concerns this clone: Other DNA sequences within the sample encode an identical CDR3. The V call is TRBV5-1, the J call TRBJ2-3; D is ambiguous. Germline loops: CDR1 SGHRS, CDR2 YFSETQ. V lost 2 bases and J lost 1, with 5 bases in between. The CDR3 extends over 13 amino acids. As DNA, the CDR3 is TGCGCCAGCAGCTTTCCAGGCACAGATACGCAGTATTTT. The encoded protein is CASSFPGTDTQYF.

On this clone: Other DNA sequences in this sample translate to the same CDR3. The chain combines TRBV19 with TRBJ2-3; D unresolved. V was trimmed by 3 bases and J by 6 bases, leaving 10 bases between them. Germline V gives CDR1 LNHDA, CDR2 SQIVND (reference sequence). The CDR3 consists of 13 residues. This chain's CDR3 is CASSILGSDTQYF. The CDR3 DNA follows: TGTGCCAGTAGTATTCTTGGGTCTGATACGCAGTATTTT.

For the CDR3, the DNA is TGCGCCAGCAGCTTGGAAGGGTCCGACAGGGGATGGGAAAAACTGTTTTTT. Amino acid sequence: CASSLEGSDRGWEKLFF. The V call is TRBV5-1, the J call TRBJ1-4; 8 positions agree with TRBD1. CDR1 and CDR2 (germline): SGHRS, YFSETQ. The CDR3 extends over 17 amino acids. With V trimmed by 0 bases and J by 8 bases, 12 bases remained unmatched.

The rearrangement links TRBV27 to TRBJ2-5; 8 nucleotides align to TRBD2. The CDR3 has 14 residues. Germline trimming cut 10 bases from V and 5 bases from J; bases unmatched to any gene: 12. Germline V gene sequence: CDR1 MNHEY, CDR2 SMNVEV (reference sequence). The CDR3 sequence is CATRRGVVPETQYF. As DNA, the CDR3 is TGTGCCACCCGGCGGGGGGTTGTGCCCGAGACCCAGTACTTC.

The V call is TRBV19, the J call TRBJ1-1; D perhaps matches TRBD1 (5 bases). This CDR3 has 13 amino acids. From germline, CDR1 is LNHDA and CDR2 SQIVND (reference sequence). The V and J ends lost 11 bases and 6 bases respectively, with 19 bases between them. This CDR3 reads CAWSVKGRPEAFF. The CDR3, as DNA: TGTGCCTGGAGTGTCAAGGGGAGGCCTGAAGCTTTCTTT.

In the case of this clone: Other DNA sequences in the same sample also yield this CDR3. This sequence joins TRBV6-5 and TRBJ2-7; TRBD2 aligns across 12 bases. The V segment lost 6 bases and the J segment 2 bases; nucleotides outside the gene matches: 2. CDR1 and CDR2 (germline): MNHEY, SVGAGI. This CDR3 has 14 residues. CDR3 nucleotides: TGTGCCAGCAGCCGGACTAGCGGGGCCTACGAGCAGTACTTC. Translating gives CASSRTSGAYEQYF.

The chain links TRBV6-5 to TRBJ1-4; a weak D match, TRBD1 (5 bases). Trimming removed 0 bases at V and 8 bases at J, with 13 bases between. Germline V gene lookup returns CDR1 MNHEY and CDR2 SVGAGI. The length of the CDR3 is 15 residues. The CDR3 DNA follows: TGTGCCAGCAGTTACTCGGAATTTGGGGGAGAAAAACTGTTTTTT. The encoded protein is CASSYSEFGGEKLFF.

In this sample, this clone turned up a few times. The J gene is TRBJ1-6, the V gene TRBV6-1, with 10 bases lining up with TRBD1. Germline V gene sequence: CDR1 MNHNS, CDR2 SASEGT. CDR3 size: 16 residues. The J segment lost 6 bases and the V segment lost 2 bases, leaving 4 bases of the junction unmatched. The CDR3 bases are TGTGCCAGCAGTGAACCGGGACAGGGGCCTAATTCACCCCTCCACTTT. It specifies CASSEPGQGPNSPLHF.

Details on this clone: This sample also contains other DNA sequences that code for the same CDR3. This chain uses TRBV30 with TRBJ2-5; no firm D call. The CDR3 has 12 residues. V lost 1 base and J lost 1, with 4 bases in between. Germline values: CDR1 GTSNPN, CDR2 SVGIG (reference sequence). CDR3 sequence reads: CAWSAGQETQYF. The CDR3 DNA follows: TGTGCCTGGAGTGCTGGCCAAGAGACCCAGTACTTC.

This clone was counted only a few times. V gene TRBV5-6 combines with J gene TRBJ1-1; no definite D call. Trimming cost V 0 bases and J 1 base, with 7 bases left between them. This CDR3 comprises 14 residues. The germline CDR1 and CDR2 sequences are SGHDT and YYEEEE. CDR3 residues: CASSLETTNTEAFF. In nucleotides, the CDR3 is TGTGCCAGCAGCTTGGAAACGACGAACACTGAAGCTTTCTTT.

J is TRBJ2-1 and V is TRBV29-1, with 9 bases identical to TRBD2. The CDR3 runs to 14 residues. Germline V lookup: CDR1 SQVTM, CDR2 ANQGSEA. J gave up 4 bases and V 4 bases, and 5 bases lay outside the gene matches. The CDR3 sequence: CSVVSLAGYNEQFF. CDR3 sequence (DNA): TGCAGCGTTGTATCCCTAGCGGGGTACAATGAGCAGTTCTTC.

V and J are TRBV6-5 and TRBJ1-6, with D possibly TRBD1 on 5 matching bases. V dropped 2 bases and J dropped 7 bases, with 12 bases sitting between them. Germline-derived CDR1 and CDR2 are MNHEY and SVGAGI. The CDR3 loop spans 15 amino acids. CDR3 residues: CASSYEEGRNSPLHF. The CDR3 region has the DNA TGTGCCAGCAGTTACGAGGAGGGGCGAAATTCACCCCTCCACTTT.

The chain links TRBV4-2 to TRBJ2-1; D unresolved. Per the germline V gene, CDR1 is LGHNA and CDR2 is YNFKEQ. CDR3 size: 16 residues. Trimming left V 0 bases short and J 2 bases short, with 11 bases between. CDR3 region: CASSQDNLRTYNEQFF. The CDR3 DNA reads TGTGCCAGCAGCCAAGATAACCTCCGAACCTACAATGAGCAGTTCTTC.

Concerning this clone: This sample includes further DNA sequences coding for the same CDR3. The CDR3 DNA sequence: TGTGCCAGCTCACCTTCGGTTTACAATGAGCAGTTCTTC. Residues: CASSPSVYNEQFF. The chain carries TRBV18 and TRBJ2-1; the D is unclear. The germline gives CDR1 KGHSH, CDR2 LQKENI. The CDR3 covers 13 residues. V gave up 3 bases and J gave up 4 bases, with 7 bases separating them.

This chain uses TRBV28 with TRBJ2-7; D gene ambiguous. Between the trimmed V and J ends, which lost 6 bases and 6 bases, there was a span of 18 bases. The CDR3 totals 14 residues. Germline CDR1 and CDR2: MDHEN and SYDVKM. In DNA form, the CDR3 reads TGTGCCAGCAGGAGCCCCAACAGTTCCCCCGAGCAGTACTTC. This sequence encodes CASRSPNSSPEQYF.

The chain joins TRBV10-3 to TRBJ2-7; 8 bases agree with TRBD2. Germline CDR1 ENHRY, CDR2 SYGVKD. Trimming cost V 8 bases and J 4 bases; bases outside gene matches: 7. The CDR3 length is 13 residues. The DNA of the CDR3 is TGTGCCATCTCAGAGCGGGAGTTGTACGAGCAGTACTTC. Translation gives CAISERELYEQYF.

The chain couples TRBV5-4 to TRBJ1-1, with 7 bases identical to TRBD1. V dropped 4 bases and J dropped 4; count of bases not matched to a gene: 10. The CDR3 is made up of 15 amino acids. Germline CDR1 SGHNT, CDR2 YYREEE (reference sequence). CDR3 region: CASSPNTGAITEAFF. For the CDR3, the DNA is TGTGCCAGCAGCCCCAACACAGGGGCGATCACTGAAGCTTTCTTT.

The chain carries TRBV18 and TRBJ2-2; no clear D gene. With 5 bases removed from V and 3 bases from J, the gap between germline ends came to 10 bases. The CDR3 consists of 14 residues. Per the germline V gene, CDR1 is KGHSH and CDR2 is LQKENI. In nucleotides, the CDR3 is TGTGCCAGCTCAAAACTACCTTACACCGGGGAGCTGTTTTTT. This gives the protein CASSKLPYTGELFF.

This clone was seen once. This chain links TRBV19 with TRBJ2-5, with a weak D call TRBD1 (6 bases). The length of the CDR3 is 20 residues. Per germline, CDR1 LNHDA and CDR2 SQIVND (reference sequence). V was shortened by 3 bases and J by 1 base, with 27 bases between the two germline ends. The CDR3 is CASSIQGISTRPSGQETQYF. CDR3 nucleotide sequence: TGTGCCAGTAGTATTCAGGGGATTTCGACCCGGCCGTCGGGCCAAGAGACCCAGTACTTC.

The chain is built from TRBV7-2 and TRBJ2-5; 16 bases agree with TRBD2. This CDR3 comprises 15 residues. CDR1 and CDR2 (germline): SGHTA, FQGNSA. The V and J ends lost 5 bases and 7 bases, in that order; junction bases with no gene match: 4. CDR3 protein: CASSVGTSGRVTQYF. The CDR3 nucleotides are TGTGCCAGCAGCGTCGGGACTAGCGGGAGGGTGACCCAGTACTTC.

This chain links TRBV9 with TRBJ2-2, with a weak D call TRBD2 (6 bases). Germline values: CDR1 SGDLS, CDR2 YYNGEE. Trimming took 5 bases from V and 7 from J, leaving 12 bases between them. The CDR3 is 13 amino acids. The CDR3 loop reads CASRRSGIGELFF. Written as DNA, the CDR3 is TGTGCCAGCAGGCGTAGCGGAATCGGGGAGCTGTTTTTT. The full variable domain, rest sourced from reference TRBV9 and TRBJ2-2, is DSGVTQTPKHLITATGQRVTLRCSPRSGDLSVYWYQQSLDQGLQFLIQYYNGEERAKGNILERFSAQQFPDLHSELNLSSLELGDSALYFCASRRSGIGELFFGEGSRLTVL.

In its sample, this clone was seen a few times. Distinct nucleotide sequences in the sample also encode this CDR3. The chain couples TRBV9 to TRBJ2-5; tentatively, D is TRBD1 (5 bases). Trimming left V 2 bases short and J 1 base short, with 6 bases between. CDR3 length: 13 amino acids. Germline V gene data show CDR1 as SGDLS and CDR2 as YYNGEE. The CDR3 nucleotides read TGTGCCAGCAGCGTCAGGGTCCAAGAGACCCAGTACTTC. Protein: CASSVRVQETQYF.